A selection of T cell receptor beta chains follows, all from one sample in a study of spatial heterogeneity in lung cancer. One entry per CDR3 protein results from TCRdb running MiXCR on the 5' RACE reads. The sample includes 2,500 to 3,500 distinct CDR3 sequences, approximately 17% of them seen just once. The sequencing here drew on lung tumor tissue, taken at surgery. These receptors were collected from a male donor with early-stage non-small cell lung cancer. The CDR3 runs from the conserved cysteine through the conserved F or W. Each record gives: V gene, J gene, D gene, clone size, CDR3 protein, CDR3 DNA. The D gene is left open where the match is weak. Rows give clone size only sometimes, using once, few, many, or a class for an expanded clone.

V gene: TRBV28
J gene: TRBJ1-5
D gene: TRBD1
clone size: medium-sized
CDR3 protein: CASTDSGQNSNQPQHF
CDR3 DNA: TGTGCCAGCACCGATTCGGGACAGAATAGCAATCAGCCCCAGCATTTT

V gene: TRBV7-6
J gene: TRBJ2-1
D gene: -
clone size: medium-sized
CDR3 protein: CASSAIYNEQFF
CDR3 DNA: TGTGCCAGCAGCGCCATATACAATGAGCAGTTCTTC

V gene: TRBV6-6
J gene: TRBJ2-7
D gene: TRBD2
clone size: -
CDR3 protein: CASSYYTSGGTYEQYF
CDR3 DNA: TGTGCCAGCAGTTACTATACTAGCGGGGGAACTTACGAGCAGTACTTC

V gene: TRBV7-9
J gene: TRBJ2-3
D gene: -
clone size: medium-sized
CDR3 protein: CASSTPTGTRGTDTQYF
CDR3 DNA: TGTGCCAGCAGCACCCCCACCGGGACCCGAGGGACAGATACGCAGTATTTT

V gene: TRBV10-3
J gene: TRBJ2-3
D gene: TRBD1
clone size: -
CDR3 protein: CAIRGEDRGWTDTQYF
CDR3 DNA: TGTGCCATCAGGGGAGAGGACAGGGGGTGGACAGATACGCAGTATTTT

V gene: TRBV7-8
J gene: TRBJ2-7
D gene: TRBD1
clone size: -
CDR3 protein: CASSGGQGEQYF
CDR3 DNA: TGTGCCAGCAGCGGAGGACAGGGCGAGCAGTACTTC

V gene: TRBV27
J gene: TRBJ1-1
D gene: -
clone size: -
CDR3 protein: CASSLAPTGRGLENTEAFF
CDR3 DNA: TGTGCCAGCAGTTTAGCACCCACCGGCAGGGGTTTGGAGAACACTGAAGCTTTCTTT

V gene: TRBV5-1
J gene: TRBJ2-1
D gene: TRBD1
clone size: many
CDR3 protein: CASSSEGDRGNEQFF
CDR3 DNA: TGCGCCAGCAGCTCGGAGGGGGACAGGGGAAATGAGCAGTTCTTC

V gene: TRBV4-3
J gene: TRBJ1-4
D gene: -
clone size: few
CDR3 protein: CASSSRTQAGKLFF
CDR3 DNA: TGCGCCAGCAGCTCTCGGACCCAGGCAGGGAAACTGTTTTTT

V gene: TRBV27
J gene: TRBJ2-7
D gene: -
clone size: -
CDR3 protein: CASSLLDHYEQYF
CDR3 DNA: TGTGCCAGCAGTTTATTGGACCACTACGAGCAGTACTTC

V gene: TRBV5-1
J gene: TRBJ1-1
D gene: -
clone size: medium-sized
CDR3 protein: CASSDLNLNTEAFF
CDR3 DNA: TGCGCCAGCTCGGACCTAAACTTGAACACTGAAGCTTTCTTT

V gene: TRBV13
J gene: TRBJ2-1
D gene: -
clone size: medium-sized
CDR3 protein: CASSPPGYNEQFF
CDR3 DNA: TGTGCCAGCAGTCCGCCGGGCTACAATGAGCAGTTCTTC

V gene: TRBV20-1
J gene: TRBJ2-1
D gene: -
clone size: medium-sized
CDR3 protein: CSARDLANEQFF
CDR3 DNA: TGCAGTGCTAGAGATTTGGCGAATGAGCAGTTCTTC

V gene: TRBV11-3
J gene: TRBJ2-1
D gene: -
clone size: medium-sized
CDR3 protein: CASSHGGHNEQFF
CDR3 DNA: TGTGCCAGCAGCCATGGGGGCCACAATGAGCAGTTCTTC

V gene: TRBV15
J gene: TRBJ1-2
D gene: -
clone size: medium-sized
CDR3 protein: CATSRDRAGGYTF
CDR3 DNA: TGTGCCACCAGCAGAGACAGGGCCGGTGGCTACACCTTC

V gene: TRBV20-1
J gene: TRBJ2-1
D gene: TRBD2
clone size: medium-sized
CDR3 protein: CSARQLAGTNNEQFF
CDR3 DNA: TGCAGTGCTAGACAACTAGCGGGGACGAACAATGAGCAGTTCTTC

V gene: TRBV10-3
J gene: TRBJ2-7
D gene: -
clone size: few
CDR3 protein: CAISGAELSPYEQYF
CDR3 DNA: TGTGCCATCAGTGGCGCCGAACTCTCCCCCTACGAGCAGTACTTC

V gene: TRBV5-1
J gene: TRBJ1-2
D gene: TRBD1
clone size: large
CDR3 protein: CASRLDRDNGYTF
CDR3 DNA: TGCGCCAGCAGATTGGACAGGGACAATGGCTACACCTTC

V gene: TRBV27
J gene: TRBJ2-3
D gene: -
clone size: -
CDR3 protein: CASSFVAGVYTDTQYF
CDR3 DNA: TGTGCCAGCAGTTTTGTTGCAGGGGTGTACACAGATACGCAGTATTTT

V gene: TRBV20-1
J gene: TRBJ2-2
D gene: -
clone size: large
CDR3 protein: CSARAVNGELFF
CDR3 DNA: TGCAGTGCTAGGGCGGTGAACGGGGAGCTGTTTTTT

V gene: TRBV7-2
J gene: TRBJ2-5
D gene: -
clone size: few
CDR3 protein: CASSLTWGETQYF
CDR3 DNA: TGTGCCAGCAGCTTGACTTGGGGGGAGACCCAGTACTTC

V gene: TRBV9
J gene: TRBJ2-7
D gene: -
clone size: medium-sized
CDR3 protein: CASSVGEGSGYEQYF
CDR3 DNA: TGTGCCAGCAGCGTAGGTGAAGGGAGCGGATACGAGCAGTACTTC

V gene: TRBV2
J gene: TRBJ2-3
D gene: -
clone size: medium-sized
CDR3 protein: CASGGNTDTQYF
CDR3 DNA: TGTGCCAGCGGGGGGAACACAGATACGCAGTATTTT

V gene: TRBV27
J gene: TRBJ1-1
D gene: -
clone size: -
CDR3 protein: CASSFGGPNTEAFF
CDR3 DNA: TGTGCCAGCAGTTTTGGGGGGCCGAACACTGAAGCTTTCTTT

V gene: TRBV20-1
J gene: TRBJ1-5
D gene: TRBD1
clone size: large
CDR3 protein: CSARPRSGGGQPQHF
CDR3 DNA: TGCAGTGCTAGACCGCGATCAGGGGGCGGGCAGCCCCAGCATTTT

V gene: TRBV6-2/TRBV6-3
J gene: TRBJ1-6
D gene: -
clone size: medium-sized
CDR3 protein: CATASRQTAQSPLHF
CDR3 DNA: TGTGCCACCGCCTCCAGACAGACCGCACAGTCACCCCTCCACTTT

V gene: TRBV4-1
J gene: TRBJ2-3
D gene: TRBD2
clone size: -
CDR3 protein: CASSQVLAGEGTDTQYF
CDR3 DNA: TGCGCCAGCAGCCAAGTCCTAGCGGGGGAGGGCACAGATACGCAGTATTTT

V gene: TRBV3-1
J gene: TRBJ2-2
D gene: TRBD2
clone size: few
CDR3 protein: CASSQEPGGRTGELFF
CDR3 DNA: TGTGCCAGCAGCCAAGAACCGGGGGGGCGCACCGGGGAGCTGTTTTTT

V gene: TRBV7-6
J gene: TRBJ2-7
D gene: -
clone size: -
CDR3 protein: CASSPSAGEQYF
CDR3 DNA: TGTGCCAGCAGCCCTTCAGCCGGCGAGCAGTACTTC

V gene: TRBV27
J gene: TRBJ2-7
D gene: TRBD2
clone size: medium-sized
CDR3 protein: CASSLGSSGRLEQYF
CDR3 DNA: TGTGCCAGCAGTTTAGGGTCTAGCGGGAGACTCGAGCAGTACTTC

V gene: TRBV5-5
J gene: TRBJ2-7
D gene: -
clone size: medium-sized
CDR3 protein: CASSLEEGTGFYF
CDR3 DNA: TGTGCCAGCAGCTTGGAGGAGGGAACAGGGTTTTACTTC

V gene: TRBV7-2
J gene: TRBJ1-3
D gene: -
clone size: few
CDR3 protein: CASRLDRHSGNTIYF
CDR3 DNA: TGTGCCAGCAGACTGGACAGACACTCTGGAAACACCATATATTTT

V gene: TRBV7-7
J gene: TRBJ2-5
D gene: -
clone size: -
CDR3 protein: CASSGDIEETQYF
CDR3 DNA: TGTGCTAGCAGCGGGGACATTGAAGAGACCCAGTACTTC

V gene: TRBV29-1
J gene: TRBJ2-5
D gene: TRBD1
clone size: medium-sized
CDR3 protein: CSAQGSGETQYF
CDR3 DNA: TGCAGCGCACAGGGGTCGGGCGAGACCCAGTACTTC

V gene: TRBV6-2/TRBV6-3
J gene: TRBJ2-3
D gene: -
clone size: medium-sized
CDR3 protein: CASALGEGHTQYF
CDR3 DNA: TGTGCCAGCGCGTTGGGGGAAGGGCATACGCAGTATTTT

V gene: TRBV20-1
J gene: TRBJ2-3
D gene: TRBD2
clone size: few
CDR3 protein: CSDLLADGDTQYF
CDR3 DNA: TGCAGCGACCTACTAGCGGACGGAGATACGCAGTATTTT

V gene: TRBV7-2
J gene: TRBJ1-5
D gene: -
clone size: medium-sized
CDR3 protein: CASSLGGGGDQPQHF
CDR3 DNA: TGTGCCAGCAGCTTAGGGGGTGGAGGGGATCAGCCCCAGCATTTT

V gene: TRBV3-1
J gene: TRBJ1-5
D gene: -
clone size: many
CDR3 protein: CASSQGAGTNQPQHF
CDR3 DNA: TGTGCCAGCAGCCAAGGAGCAGGGACCAATCAGCCCCAGCATTTT

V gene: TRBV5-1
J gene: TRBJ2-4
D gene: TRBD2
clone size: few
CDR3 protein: CASRGWSGDLNIQYF
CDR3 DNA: TGCGCCAGCCGGGGATGGAGCGGGGACCTAAACATTCAGTACTTC

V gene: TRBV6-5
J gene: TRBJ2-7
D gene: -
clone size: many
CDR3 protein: CASSPTPSYEQYF
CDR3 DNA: TGTGCCAGCAGTCCCACTCCCTCCTACGAGCAGTACTTC

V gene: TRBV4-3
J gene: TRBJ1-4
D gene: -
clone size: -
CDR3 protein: CASSQDSAGIGEKLFF
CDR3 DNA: TGCGCCAGCAGCCAAGATTCAGCAGGTATTGGAGAAAAACTGTTTTTT

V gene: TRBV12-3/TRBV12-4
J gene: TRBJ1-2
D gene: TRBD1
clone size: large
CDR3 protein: CASTSYGGQGALGYGYTF
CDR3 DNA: TGTGCCAGCACCTCGTACGGTGGACAGGGGGCGCTTGGCTATGGCTACACCTTC

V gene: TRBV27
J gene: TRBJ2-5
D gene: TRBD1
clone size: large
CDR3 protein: CASSWTGGGETQYF
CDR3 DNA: TGTGCCAGCAGTTGGACAGGGGGAGGAGAGACCCAGTACTTC

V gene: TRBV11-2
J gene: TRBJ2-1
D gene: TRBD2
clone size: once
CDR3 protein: CASSLFRGDEQFF
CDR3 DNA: TGTGCCAGCAGCTTATTTCGGGGGGACGAGCAGTTCTTC

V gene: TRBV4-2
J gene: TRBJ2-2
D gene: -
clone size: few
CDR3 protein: CASGDPGELFF
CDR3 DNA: TGTGCCAGCGGCGATCCCGGGGAGCTGTTTTTT

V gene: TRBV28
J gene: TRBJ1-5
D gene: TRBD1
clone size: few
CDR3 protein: CASRKTGVNQPQHF
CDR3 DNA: TGTGCCAGCAGAAAGACAGGGGTCAATCAGCCCCAGCATTTT

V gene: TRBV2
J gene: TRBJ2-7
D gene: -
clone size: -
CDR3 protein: CASSESSVGSQYF
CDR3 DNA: TGTGCCAGCAGTGAATCCTCGGTAGGATCGCAGTACTTC

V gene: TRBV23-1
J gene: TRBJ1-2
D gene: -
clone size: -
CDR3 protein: CASRPSLGSAVRAF
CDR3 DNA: TGCGCCAGCCGCCCTTCTCTTGGGTCGGCGGTGCGCGCCTTC

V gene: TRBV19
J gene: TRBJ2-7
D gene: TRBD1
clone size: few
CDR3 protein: CASSSGQGTEQYF
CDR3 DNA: TGTGCCAGTAGTAGCGGACAGGGAACCGAGCAGTACTTC

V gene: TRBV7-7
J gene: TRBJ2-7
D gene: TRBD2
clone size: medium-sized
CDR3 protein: CASSHSGRDEQYF
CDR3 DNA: TGTGCTAGCAGCCATAGTGGGAGGGACGAGCAGTACTTC

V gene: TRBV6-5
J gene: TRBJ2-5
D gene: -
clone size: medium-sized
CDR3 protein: CASRSGTPETQYF
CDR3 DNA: TGTGCCAGCAGATCCGGGACCCCAGAGACCCAGTACTTC

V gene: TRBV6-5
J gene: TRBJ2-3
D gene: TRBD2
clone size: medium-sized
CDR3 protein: CASSHGTSPDGWTQYF
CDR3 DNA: TGTGCCAGCAGTCATGGGACTAGTCCCGATGGGTGGACGCAGTATTTT

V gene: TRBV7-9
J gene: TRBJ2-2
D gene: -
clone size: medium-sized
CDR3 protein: CASTPLQVTGELFF
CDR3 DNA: TGTGCCAGCACCCCGCTACAGGTCACCGGGGAGCTGTTTTTT

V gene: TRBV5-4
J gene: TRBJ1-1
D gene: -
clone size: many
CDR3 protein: CASSLLPPGPNTEAFF
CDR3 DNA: TGTGCCAGCAGCTTGCTGCCCCCCGGACCGAACACTGAAGCTTTCTTT

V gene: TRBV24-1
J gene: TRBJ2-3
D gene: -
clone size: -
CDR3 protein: CATSDLRRGVTDTQYF
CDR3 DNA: TGTGCCACCAGTGATTTGAGGCGGGGTGTCACAGATACGCAGTATTTT

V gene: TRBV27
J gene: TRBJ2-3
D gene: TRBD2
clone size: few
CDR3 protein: CASGGGARDTQYF
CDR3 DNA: TGTGCCAGCGGCGGGGGTGCTCGAGATACGCAGTATTTT

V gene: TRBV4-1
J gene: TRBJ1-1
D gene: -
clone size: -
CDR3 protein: CASSQGRGGNTEAFF
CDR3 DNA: TGCGCCAGCAGCCAAGGTCGGGGCGGAAACACTGAAGCTTTCTTT

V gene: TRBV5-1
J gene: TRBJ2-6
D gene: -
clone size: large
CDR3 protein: CASSLDGETGANVLTF
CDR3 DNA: TGCGCCAGCAGCTTGGATGGGGAAACTGGGGCCAACGTCCTGACTTTC